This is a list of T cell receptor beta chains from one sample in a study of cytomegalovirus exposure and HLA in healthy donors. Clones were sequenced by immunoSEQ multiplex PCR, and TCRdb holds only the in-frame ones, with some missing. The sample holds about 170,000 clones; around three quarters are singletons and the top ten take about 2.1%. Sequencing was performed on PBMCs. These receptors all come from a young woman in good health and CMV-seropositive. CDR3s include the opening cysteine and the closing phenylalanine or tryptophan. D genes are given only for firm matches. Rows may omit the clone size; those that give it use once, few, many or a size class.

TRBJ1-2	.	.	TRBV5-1	CASSSDSLDGYTF	TGCGCCAGCAGCTCGGACAGTCTTGACGGCTACACCTTC
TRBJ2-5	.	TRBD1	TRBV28	CASSTRTGSGETQYF	TGTGCCAGCAGTACCAGGACAGGGTCGGGGGAGACCCAGTACTTC
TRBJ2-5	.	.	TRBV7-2	CASSLGQNRFFQETQYF	TGTGCCAGCAGCTTAGGACAGAATCGTTTTTTCCAAGAGACCCAGTACTTC
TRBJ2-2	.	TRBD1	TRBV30	CAWVDRLKGDTGELFF	TGTGCCTGGGTGGACAGGTTGAAGGGGGACACCGGGGAGCTGTTTTTT
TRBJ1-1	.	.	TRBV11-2	CASSPLVGLDEAFF	TGTGCCAGCAGCCCCCTTGTTGGGCTTGATGAAGCTTTCTTT
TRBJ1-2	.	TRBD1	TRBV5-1	CASSAGTGSGSYGYTF	TGCGCCAGCAGCGCCGGGACAGGGAGTGGTAGCTATGGCTACACCTTC
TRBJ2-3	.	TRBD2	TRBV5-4	CASSSGTSPDTQYF	TGTGCCAGCAGCTCCGGGACTAGCCCCGATACGCAGTATTTT
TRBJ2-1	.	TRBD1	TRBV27	CASSILTGVLNPEQFF	TGTGCCAGCAGTATCCTGACAGGGGTCTTAAACCCGGAGCAGTTCTTC
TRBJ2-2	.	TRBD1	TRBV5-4	CASSGQGPTGELFF	TGTGCCAGCAGCGGACAGGGCCCCACCGGGGAGCTGTTTTTT
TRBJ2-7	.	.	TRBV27	CASSFLTGLEQYF	TGTGCCAGCAGTTTCTTGACAGGACTCGAGCAGTACTTC
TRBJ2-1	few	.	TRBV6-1	CASSEAGGYNEQFF	TGTGCCAGCAGTGAAGCGGGAGGCTACAATGAGCAGTTCTTC
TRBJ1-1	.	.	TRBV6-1	CASTSTVHTEAFF	TGTGCCAGCACTTCTACCGTGCACACTGAAGCTTTCTTT
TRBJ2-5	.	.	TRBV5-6	CASSLDRTSQETQYF	TGTGCCAGCAGCTTGGATCGTACATCACAAGAGACCCAGTACTTC
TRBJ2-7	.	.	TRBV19	CASSFDSQNSYEQYF	TGTGCCAGTAGTTTTGACAGTCAAAACTCCTACGAGCAGTACTTC
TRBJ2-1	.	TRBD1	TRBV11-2	CASSTGTGYNEQFF	TGTGCCAGCAGCACCGGGACAGGGTACAATGAGCAGTTCTTC
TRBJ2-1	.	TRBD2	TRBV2	CASSAPGVAGGYNEQFF	TGTGCCAGCAGTGCCCCCGGTGTAGCGGGGGGCTACAATGAGCAGTTCTTC
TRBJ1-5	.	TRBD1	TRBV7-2	CASSLAGTGTNQPQHF	TGTGCCAGCAGCTTAGCTGGGACAGGGACAAATCAGCCCCAGCATTTT
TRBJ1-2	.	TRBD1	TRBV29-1	CSVGSGGWYGYTF	TGCAGCGTTGGGTCAGGGGGATGGTATGGCTACACCTTC
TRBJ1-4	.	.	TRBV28	CASSPSPPANEKLFF	TGTGCCAGCAGTCCTTCCCCTCCGGCTAATGAAAAACTGTTTTTT
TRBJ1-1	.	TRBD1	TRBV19	CASSPGQGGEAFF	TGTGCCAGTAGCCCGGGACAGGGGGGTGAAGCTTTCTTT
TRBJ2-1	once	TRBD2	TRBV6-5	CACVRSASGNEQFF	TGTGCGTGCGTCCGGAGTGCTAGCGGTAATGAGCAGTTCTTC
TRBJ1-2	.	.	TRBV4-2	CASSSTGGYGYTF	TGTGCCAGCAGCTCGACAGGCGGGTATGGCTACACCTTC
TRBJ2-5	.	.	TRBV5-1	CASSSTRETQYF	TGCGCCAGCAGCTCCACCAGGGAGACCCAGTACTTC
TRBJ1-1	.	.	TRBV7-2	CASSLDVQNEAFF	TGTGCCAGCAGCTTAGACGTCCAGAATGAAGCTTTCTTT
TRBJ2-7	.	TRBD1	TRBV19	CASSINTGAVSYEQYF	TGTGCCAGCTCTATTAACACAGGGGCTGTCTCCTACGAGCAGTACTTC
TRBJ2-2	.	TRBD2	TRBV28	CASSLAGGNKAGELFF	TGTGCCAGCAGCCTAGCGGGGGGCAACAAGGCCGGGGAGCTGTTTTTT
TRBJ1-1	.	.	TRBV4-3	CAAARTENTEAFF	TGCGCGGCCGCCCGGACAGAGAACACTGAAGCTTTCTTT
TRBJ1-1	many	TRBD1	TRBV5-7	CASSLGTGARYAFF	TGTGCCAGCAGCTTGGGGACAGGGGCTCGTTACGCTTTCTTT
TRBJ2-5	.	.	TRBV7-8	CASSSVDYQETQYF	TGTGCCAGCAGCTCGGTCGACTACCAAGAGACCCAGTACTTC
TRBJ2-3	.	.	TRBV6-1	CASRPGSGITDTQYF	TGTGCCAGCAGACCGGGTAGCGGAATCACAGATACGCAGTATTTT
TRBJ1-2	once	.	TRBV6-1	CASSERLRGSGYTF	TGTGCCAGCAGTGAACGGTTGAGGGGGAGCGGCTACACCTTC
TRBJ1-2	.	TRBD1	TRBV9	CASSGRGNYGYTF	TGTGCCAGCAGCGGCAGGGGGAACTATGGCTACACCTTC
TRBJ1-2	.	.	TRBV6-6	CASSYDEYSSFNGYTF	TGTGCCAGCAGTTACGACGAGTACAGCAGTTTTAATGGCTACACCTTC
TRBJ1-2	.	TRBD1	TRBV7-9	CASSLAGTGGLIYGYTF	TGTGCCAGCAGCTTAGCCGGGACAGGGGGCCTTATCTATGGCTACACCTTC
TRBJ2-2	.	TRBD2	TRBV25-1	CASSLSRTSGIGELFF	TGTGCCAGCAGTTTGTCCCGGACTAGCGGGATCGGGGAGCTGTTTTTT
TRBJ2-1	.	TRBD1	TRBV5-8	CASSLRTGVLNEQFF	TGTGCCAGCAGCCTCAGGACAGGCGTTTTGAATGAGCAGTTCTTC
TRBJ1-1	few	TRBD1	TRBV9	CASSKEGQGSWAFF	TGTGCCAGCAGCAAAGAGGGACAGGGGTCTTGGGCTTTCTTT
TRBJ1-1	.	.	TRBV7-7	CASSLSGNTEAFF	TGTGCCAGCAGCTTATCAGGGAACACTGAAGCTTTCTTT
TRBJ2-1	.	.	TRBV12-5	CASGPHRGADNEQFF	TGTGCTAGTGGCCCCCATAGGGGTGCGGACAATGAGCAGTTCTTC
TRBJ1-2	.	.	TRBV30	CAWSVRRAGYGYTF	TGTGCCTGGAGTGTACGGAGGGCAGGCTATGGCTACACCTTC
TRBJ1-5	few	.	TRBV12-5	CASGLRTLLQGASNQPQHF	TGTGCTAGTGGTTTGCGGACCCTTCTCCAAGGGGCCTCAAATCAGCCCCAGCATTTT
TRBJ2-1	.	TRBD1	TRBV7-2	CASSPDRVNEQFF	TGTGCCAGCAGCCCAGACAGGGTCAATGAGCAGTTCTTC
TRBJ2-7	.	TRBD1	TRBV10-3	CATWDRGANEQYF	TGTGCCACTTGGGACAGGGGCGCCAACGAGCAGTACTTC
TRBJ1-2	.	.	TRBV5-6	CASSFGQGRFHGYTF	TGTGCCAGCAGCTTCGGCCAGGGGCGATTCCATGGCTACACCTTC
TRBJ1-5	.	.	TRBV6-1	CASSLPGSNQPQHF	TGTGCCAGCAGTCTCCCGGGAAGCAATCAGCCCCAGCATTTT
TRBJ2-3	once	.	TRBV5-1	CASGLRGESTDTQYF	TGCGCCAGCGGCTTACGCGGGGAGAGCACAGATACGCAGTATTTT
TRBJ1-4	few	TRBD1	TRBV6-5	CASSFQTGENEKLFF	TGTGCCAGCAGTTTCCAGACAGGGGAGAATGAAAAACTGTTTTTT
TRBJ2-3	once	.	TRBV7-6	CASSLVGRGPTDTQYF	TGTGCCAGCAGCTTAGTAGGTCGGGGTCCCACAGATACGCAGTATTTT
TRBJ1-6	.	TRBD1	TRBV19	CASRRQDRGSPLHF	TGTGCCAGTAGGAGGCAGGACAGGGGGTCACCCCTCCACTTT
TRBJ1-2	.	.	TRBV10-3	CAISVGVGWAGYTF	TGTGCCATCAGTGTAGGGGTCGGCTGGGCTGGCTACACCTTC
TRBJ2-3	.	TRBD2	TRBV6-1	CASSEILATDTQYF	TGTGCCAGCAGTGAGATACTAGCGACAGATACGCAGTATTTT
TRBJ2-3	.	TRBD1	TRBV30	CAWTTGFTDTQYF	TGTGCCTGGACGACAGGGTTCACAGATACGCAGTATTTT
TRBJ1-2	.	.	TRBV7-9	CASSLVAGEIGYGYTF	TGTGCCAGCAGCTTAGTGGCAGGGGAAATCGGCTATGGCTACACCTTC
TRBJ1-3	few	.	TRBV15	CATSTLHSGNTIYF	TGTGCCACCAGCACACTCCACAGTGGAAACACCATATATTTT
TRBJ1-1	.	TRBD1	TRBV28	CASGTGVTIGAFF	TGTGCCAGCGGGACAGGGGTAACGATCGGAGCTTTCTTT
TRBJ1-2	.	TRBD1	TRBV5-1	CASSSGQGHYGYTF	TGCGCCAGCAGCTCGGGACAGGGACACTATGGCTACACCTTC
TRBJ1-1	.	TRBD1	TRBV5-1	CASSPGTGRPEAFF	TGCGCCAGCAGCCCCGGGACAGGACGGCCTGAAGCTTTCTTT